One and the same sample provided the 10 T cell receptor beta chains below, sequenced in a study of CD8+CD57+ T cells in acquired aplastic anemia (dated by TCRdb to 2016 to 2019). The instrument given in TCRdb is Illumina HiSeq 2000. Genomic DNA was used as template for profiling of TCR beta VDJ combinations and CDR3 sequences. Through fastp at Q25 and MiXCR, TCRdb rebuilt clones from the public reads, retaining in-frame beta chains. Each record represents a unique CDR3 protein, reported with the most common genes and DNA among its rows. In all, the sample holds approximately 130,000 distinct CDR3 sequences, and roughly two fifths of those were seen once. The ten biggest clones cover 8% to 9.5% of the sample. Sequencing was performed on sorted CD4+, CD8+, or CD8+CD57+ T cells (not recorded which) from PBMCs. These receptors were collected from a human donor in good health, serving as a control.

V is TRBV2 and J is TRBJ2-3; D unresolved. The germline V gene has CDR1 SNHLY and CDR2 FYNNEI. This CDR3 is 13 amino acids long. V lost 7 bases, J lost 0 bases, and 8 bases lay in between. DNA for the CDR3: TGTGCCAGCATAGTGGGGAGCACAGATACGCAGTATTTT. It specifies CASIVGSTDTQYF.

This clonotype appeared many times. Written as DNA, the CDR3 is TGTGCCACACTCGACAGTACCTACGAGCAGTACTTC. Translation gives CATLDSTYEQYF. The chain is built from TRBV10-3 and TRBJ2-7; tentatively, D is TRBD1 (5 bases). The V gene's germline CDR1 is ENHRY and CDR2 SYGVKD. With 10 bases removed from V and 2 bases from J, the gap between germline ends came to 12 bases. The CDR3 totals 12 residues.

Written as DNA, the CDR3 is TGTGCCAGCAGCTTAGGGACACAAGAAGCTTTCTTT. Protein: CASSLGTQEAFF. The chain joins TRBV7-9 to TRBJ1-1; a possible D gene is TRBD1 (5 bases). The CDR3 loop spans 12 amino acids. Germline V lookup: CDR1 SEHNR, CDR2 FQNEAQ (reference sequence). Trimming shortened V by 1 base and J by 8 bases, and 8 bases separated the two germline ends.

The chain links TRBV11-2 to TRBJ2-7; TRBD2 might be the D (6 bases). V lost 0 bases and J lost 5, with 8 bases in between. The CDR3 spans 13 residues. Looked up from germline, CDR1 is SGHAT and CDR2 is FQNNGV. For the CDR3, the DNA is TGTGCCAGCAGCTTAGACAGGGAGGACGAGCAGTACTTC. Residues: CASSLDREDEQYF. The full variable domain, in which reference TRBV11-2 and TRBJ2-7 provide the parts outside the CDR3, is EAGVAQSPRYKIIEKRQSVAFWCNPISGHATLYWYQQILGQGPKLLIQFQNNGVVDDSQLPKDRFSAERLKGVDSTLKIQPAKLEDSAVYLCASSLDREDEQYFGPGTRLTVT.

The chain uses TRBV14 and TRBJ1-1, with unresolved D. The CDR3 runs to 12 residues. Germline assignment: CDR1 SGHDN and CDR2 FVKESK. The V and J ends lost 4 bases and 6 bases respectively, with 9 bases between them. CDR3: CASSPLSPEAFF. The CDR3 region has the DNA TGTGCCAGCAGCCCTTTATCTCCTGAAGCTTTCTTT.

This clonotype occurred many times. The chain uses TRBV11-2 and TRBJ2-2; 9 bases map to TRBD1. V dropped 5 bases and J dropped 6; count of bases not matched to a gene: 10. CDR1 SGHAT and CDR2 FQNNGV come from the germline V gene. The CDR3 is 16 amino acids. The DNA of the CDR3 is TGTGCCAGCAGCGCACAGGGGGCATTGTTCTCCGGGGAGCTGTTTTTT. This gives the protein CASSAQGALFSGELFF.

Many counts were recorded for this clonotype. V usage is TRBV20-1 and J usage is TRBJ1-2; perhaps TRBD1 as D (6 bases). Per the germline V gene, CDR1 is DFQATT and CDR2 is SNEGSKA (reference sequence). The length of the CDR3 is 12 residues. V lost 5 bases to trimming and J lost 5 bases, with 12 bases between them. In nucleotides, the CDR3 is TGCAGTGCTGGACAGCTACTATATGGCTACACCTTC. It encodes CSAGQLLYGYTF.

For this clonotype: It may be a read error: a sequence one base away is much more abundant. Since no conserved phenylalanine or tryptophan closes the CDR3, a read error is the likely cause. The chain employs TRBV6-1 and TRBJ1-1, with a weak D call TRBD1 (6 bases). CDR1 MNHNS and CDR2 SASEGT come from the germline V gene. Trimming took 5 bases from V and 1 from J, leaving 14 bases between them. This CDR3 comprises 15 residues. CDR3 coding DNA: TGTGCCAGCAGTCTCCACGACAGGAGGAACACTGAAGCTTTCTCT. Translated, it gives CASSLHDRRNTEAFS.

At least ten counts were recorded for this clonotype. The chain recombines TRBV19 with TRBJ2-2, with D possibly matching TRBD2 (6 bases). The V gene's germline CDR1 is LNHDA and CDR2 SQIVND (reference sequence). The CDR3 length is 14 residues. V shed 8 bases and J shed 4 bases, with 14 bases lying between them. CDR3 region: CASFGGRFTGELFF. In nucleotides, the CDR3 is TGTGCCAGTTTTGGAGGGAGGTTCACCGGGGAGCTGTTTTTT.

The sample holds a few counts of this clonotype. The V and J genes are TRBV18 and TRBJ1-1; TRBD1 is a possible D gene (5 bases). CDR3 length equals 16 residues. V lost 0 bases to trimming and J lost 0 bases, with 11 bases between them. Germline V gene lookup returns CDR1 KGHSH and CDR2 LQKENI. CDR3: CASSPPGRPMNTEAFF. CDR3 DNA sequence: TGTGCCAGCTCACCACCGGGGCGGCCTATGAACACTGAAGCTTTCTTT.